This T cell receptor beta chain was identified during a study of cytomegalovirus exposure and HLA in healthy donors. There are 15 residues in the CDR3. Germline-derived CDR1 and CDR2 are LNHDA and SQIVND (reference sequence). Trimming cost V 5 bases and J 5 bases; bases outside gene matches: 8. 60 Vbeta and 13 Jbeta primers were used in PCR. TCRdb's copy holds only in-frame clones and misses some; the assay was immunoSEQ multiplex PCR. The repertoire holds about 110,000 clones, more than 65% seen once, with more than 0.7% in the top ten. The receptor comes from a woman aged 25 to 45 in good health and CMV-seronegative. The sample was PBMCs. The chain couples TRBV19 to TRBJ2-7; 11 bases are shared with TRBD2. CDR3 coding DNA: TGTGCCAGTAGTCCACTAGCGGGAGCCGTAAACGAGCAGTACTTC. This encodes CASSPLAGAVNEQYF. Variable domain in full (rest from reference TRBV19 and TRBJ2-7): DGGITQSPKYLFRKEGQNVTLSCEQNLNHDAMYWYRQDPGQGLRLIYYSQIVNDFQKGDIAEGYSVSREKKESFPLTVTSAQKNPTAFYLCASSPLAGAVNEQYFGPGTRLTVT.